The 12 T cell receptor beta chains below were found in one sample sequenced in a study of T cells in Graves' hyperthyroidism and ophthalmopathy. Amplification yielded TCR beta CDR3 regions, with RNA transcripts as the source. First-round RT-PCR of the TCR CDR3 relied on the HTBI primer set. Each CDR3 protein gets one entry after TCRdb re-called the multiplex PCR reads with MiXCR. The table shows approximately 400,000 distinct CDR3 sequences, with more than 15% occurring only once. The source material was blood. All receptors come from a woman between 18 and 29 years old with Graves' hyperthyroidism.

This clonotype appeared many times. V gene TRBV20-1 combines with J gene TRBJ2-2; the D gene could be TRBD1 or TRBD2 (5 bases each). The CDR3 runs 15 residues. The V end lost 6 bases, the J end lost 4 bases, and 18 bases lay between the germline ends. Germline V CDR1 and CDR2: DFQATT, SNEGSKA (reference sequence). This CDR3 reads CSAVGTSGATGELFF. The CDR3 region has the DNA TGCAGTGCGGTTGGGACCTCCGGGGCCACCGGGGAGCTGTTTTTT.

As regards this clonotype: A junction boundary mismatches the germline segment, possibly from a read error. This sequence joins TRBV19 and TRBJ2-6; 8 nucleotides line up with TRBD1. Per the germline V gene, CDR1 is LNHDA and CDR2 is SQIVND (reference sequence). The CDR3 is 16 residues long. In nucleotides, the CDR3 is TGTGCCAGTAGTTTAGACAGGGGATCTGGGGCCAACGTCCTGACTTTC. Translated, it gives CASSLDRGSGANVLTF.

The sample holds many counts of this clonotype. The chain couples TRBV28 to TRBJ1-5; D ambiguous. V was shortened by 5 bases and J by 0 bases, with 20 bases between the two germline ends. This CDR3 spans 18 amino acids. Germline V gives CDR1 MDHEN, CDR2 SYDVKM. CDR3 region: CASSTYPGAEDSNQPQHF. The CDR3 DNA sequence: TGTGCCAGCAGTACTTATCCAGGAGCTGAAGATAGCAATCAGCCCCAGCATTTT.

This clonotype was observed at least ten times. The chain has TRBV13 and TRBJ2-1, with 9 bases that match TRBD2. The CDR3 loop spans 15 amino acids. The V and J ends lost 1 base and 8 bases, in that order; junction bases with no gene match: 6. The V gene's germline CDR1 is PRHDT and CDR2 FYEKMQ (reference sequence). CDR3 DNA: TGTGCCAGCAGCTTAGAAGGGACTAGCATCCATGAGCAGTTCTTC. Protein: CASSLEGTSIHEQFF.

This clonotype has a handful of counts. In DNA, the CDR3 is TGTGCCAGCAGCCCACCCGACGCAGGATCAGGCAATGAGCAGTTCTTC. This gives the protein CASSPPDAGSGNEQFF. This chain joins TRBV7-3 and TRBJ2-1, with unresolved D. The CDR3 sequence is 16 residues long. Germline V gene data show CDR1 as SGHTA and CDR2 as FQGTGA. V was clipped by 5 bases and J by 6 bases, with 20 bases between them.

This clonotype was detected many times. CDR3 DNA sequence: TGTGCCAGCAGCGTAGGCGGGAATACCTACGAGCAGTACTTC. Its protein product is CASSVGGNTYEQYF. The chain couples TRBV9 to TRBJ2-7, with D tentatively TRBD2 (6 bases). The V gene's germline CDR1 is SGDLS and CDR2 YYNGEE. The CDR3 spans 14 residues. Trimming cost V 0 bases and J 2 bases, with 9 bases left between them.

This clonotype occurred many times. The genes are TRBV12-3 or TRBV12-4 and TRBJ1-1; D uncertain. Deletions cut 2 bases from V and 4 bases from J, with 5 bases between. This CDR3 spans 12 amino acids. The CDR3 DNA is TGTGCCAGCAGTTTATCGAGCACTGAAGCTTTCTTT. This encodes CASSLSSTEAFF.

This clonotype was picked up a small number of times. The genes are TRBV9 and TRBJ2-4; D might be TRBD2 (6 bases). The CDR3 runs 14 residues. The germline CDR1 and CDR2 sequences are SGDLS and YYNGEE. With 0 bases removed from V and 6 bases from J, the gap between germline ends came to 10 bases. The CDR3 DNA reads TGTGCCAGCAGCGTAGCCGGGACTCTAAACATTCAGTACTTC. Encoded protein: CASSVAGTLNIQYF.

In its sample, this clonotype was seen many times. This chain uses TRBV18 with TRBJ2-1; D possibly corresponds to TRBD1 (6 bases). Germline V gene sequence: CDR1 KGHSH, CDR2 LQKENI. This CDR3 is built from 16 residues. Trimming pared 0 bases from V and 5 bases from J, leaving 14 bases between. The CDR3 DNA sequence: TGTGCCAGCTCACCACCGGTCAGGGGAATTCACAATGAGCAGTTCTTC. This encodes CASSPPVRGIHNEQFF.

This clonotype came up many times. The chain uses TRBV2 and TRBJ2-2; D may match TRBD1 or TRBD2 (6 bases each). Germline CDR1 reads SNHLY; CDR2 reads FYNNEI. Trimming took off 6 bases at V and 7 bases at J, with 12 bases between the two ends. The CDR3 sequence is 13 residues long. The CDR3 is CASSLQGLGELFF. The CDR3 nucleotides read TGTGCCAGCAGCCTACAGGGACTCGGGGAGCTGTTTTTT.

This clonotype was detected only a few times. The rearrangement links TRBV5-1 to TRBJ2-1; no clear D. CDR3 length: 13 residues. Germline V lookup: CDR1 SGHRS, CDR2 YFSETQ. V lost 4 bases to trimming and J lost 6 bases, with 11 bases between them. CDR3 in DNA: TGCGCCAGCAGCACCGGCCCCCGCAATGAGCAGTTCTTC. This encodes CASSTGPRNEQFF.

This clonotype has ten or more counts. The chain recombines TRBV6-1 with TRBJ1-5; D not certain. V was shortened by 5 bases and J by 0 bases, with 14 bases between the two germline ends. Looked up from germline, CDR1 is MNHNS and CDR2 is SASEGT. The CDR3 is made up of 16 amino acids. CDR3 protein: CASSQRGHNSNQPQHF. CDR3 DNA: TGTGCCAGCAGTCAGAGAGGGCACAATAGCAATCAGCCCCAGCATTTT.